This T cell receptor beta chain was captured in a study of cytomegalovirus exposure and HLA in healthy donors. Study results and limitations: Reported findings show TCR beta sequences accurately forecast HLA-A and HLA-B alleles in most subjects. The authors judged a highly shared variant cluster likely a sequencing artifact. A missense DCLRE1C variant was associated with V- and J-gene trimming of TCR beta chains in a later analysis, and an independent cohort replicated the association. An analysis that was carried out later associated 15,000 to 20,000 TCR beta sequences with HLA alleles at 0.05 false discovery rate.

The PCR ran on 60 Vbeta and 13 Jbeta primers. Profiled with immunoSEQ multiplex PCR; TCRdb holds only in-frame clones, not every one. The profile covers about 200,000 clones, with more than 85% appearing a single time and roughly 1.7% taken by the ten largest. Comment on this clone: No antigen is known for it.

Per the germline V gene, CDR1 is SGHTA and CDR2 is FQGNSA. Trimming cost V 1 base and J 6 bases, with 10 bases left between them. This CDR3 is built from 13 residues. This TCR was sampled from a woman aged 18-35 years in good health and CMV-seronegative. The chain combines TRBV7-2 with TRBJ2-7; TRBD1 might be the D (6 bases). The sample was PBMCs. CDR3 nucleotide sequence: TGTGCCAGCAGCTTAGGTACAGGGAGCGAGCAGTACTTC. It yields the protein CASSLGTGSEQYF.